The T cell receptor (beta chain) described here comes from a study of identical twins. Study outcomes and limitations: Insertions were fewer in abundant cord blood beta clonotypes, whereas memory repertoires showed none of this pattern. Excess twin sharing in beta out-of-frame sequences was weaker.

TCRdb recomputed calls from the 5' RACE reads with MiXCR, one row per CDR3 protein. The sample includes 250,000 to 300,000 distinct CDR3 sequences, around 8% of them seen just once. This clonotype was seen ten or more times. The antigen is undetermined. V was trimmed by 1 base and J by 5 bases, leaving 15 bases between them. Per germline, CDR1 SGHVS and CDR2 FNYEAQ. The CDR3 sequence is 15 residues long. Separately, the same data were catalogued under a study of yellow fever vaccine responses in identical twins. Per that paper: Reportedly, the response of twins' T cells to the vaccine seemed partly convergent, partly personalized.

This sequence was found in a young woman in good health. The source material was CD8+ T cells sorted from blood. The chain couples TRBV7-6 to TRBJ2-7; weak D call: TRBD1 (6 bases). The DNA for the CDR3 is TGTGCCAGCAGCTTAGAAGGGGGTCAGTTGGACGAGCAGTACTTC. Translating it yields CASSLEGGQLDEQYF.